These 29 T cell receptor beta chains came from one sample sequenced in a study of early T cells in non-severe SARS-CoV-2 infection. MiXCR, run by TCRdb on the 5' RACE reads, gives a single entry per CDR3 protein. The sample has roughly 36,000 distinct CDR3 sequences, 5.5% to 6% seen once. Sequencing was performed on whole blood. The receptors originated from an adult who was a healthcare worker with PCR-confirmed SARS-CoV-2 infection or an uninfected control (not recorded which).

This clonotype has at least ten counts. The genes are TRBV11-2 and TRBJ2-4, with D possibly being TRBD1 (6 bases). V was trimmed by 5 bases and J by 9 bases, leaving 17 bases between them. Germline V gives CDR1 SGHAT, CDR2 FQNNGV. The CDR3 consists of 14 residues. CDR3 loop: CASSPAQTGGIQYF. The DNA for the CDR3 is TGTGCCAGCAGCCCAGCCCAGACAGGAGGCATTCAGTACTTC.

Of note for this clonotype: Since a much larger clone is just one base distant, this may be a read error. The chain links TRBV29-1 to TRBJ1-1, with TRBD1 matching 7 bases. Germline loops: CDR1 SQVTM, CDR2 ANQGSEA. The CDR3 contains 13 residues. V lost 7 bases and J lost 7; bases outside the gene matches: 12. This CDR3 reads CSARQGEGIEAFF. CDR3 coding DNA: TGCAGCGCCAGACAGGGTGAGGGCATTGAAGCTTTCTTT.

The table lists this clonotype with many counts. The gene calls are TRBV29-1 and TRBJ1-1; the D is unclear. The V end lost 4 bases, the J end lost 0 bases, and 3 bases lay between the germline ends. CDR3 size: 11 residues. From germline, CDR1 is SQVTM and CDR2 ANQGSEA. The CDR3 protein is CSVVLNTEAFF. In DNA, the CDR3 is TGCAGCGTTGTTCTGAACACTGAAGCTTTCTTT.

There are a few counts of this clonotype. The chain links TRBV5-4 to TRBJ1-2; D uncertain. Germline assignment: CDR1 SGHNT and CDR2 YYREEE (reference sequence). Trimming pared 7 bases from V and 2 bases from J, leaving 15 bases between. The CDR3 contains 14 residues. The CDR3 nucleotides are TGTGCCAGCCACTTTGGCGGTTCGAACTATGGCTACACCTTC. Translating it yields CASHFGGSNYGYTF.

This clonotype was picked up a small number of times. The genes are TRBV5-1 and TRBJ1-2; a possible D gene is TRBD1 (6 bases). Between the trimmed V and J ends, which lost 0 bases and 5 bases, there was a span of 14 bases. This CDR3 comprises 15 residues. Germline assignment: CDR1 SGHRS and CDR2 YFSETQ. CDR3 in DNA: TGCGCCAGCAGCTTGGTGGCACAGGGAACATATGGCTACACCTTC. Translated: CASSLVAQGTYGYTF.

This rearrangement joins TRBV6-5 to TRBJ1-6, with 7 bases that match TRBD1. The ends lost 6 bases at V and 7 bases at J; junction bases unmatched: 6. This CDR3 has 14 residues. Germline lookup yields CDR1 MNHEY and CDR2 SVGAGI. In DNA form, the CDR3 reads TGTGCCAGCAGCCTTCAGGGGGACAATTCACCCCTCCACTTT. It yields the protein CASSLQGDNSPLHF.

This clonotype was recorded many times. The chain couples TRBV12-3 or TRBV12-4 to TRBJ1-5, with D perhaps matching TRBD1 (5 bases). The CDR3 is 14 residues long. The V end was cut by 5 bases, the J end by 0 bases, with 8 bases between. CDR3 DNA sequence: TGTGCCAGCAGTCTCGACAGTAGCAATCAGCCCCAGCATTTT. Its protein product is CASSLDSSNQPQHF.

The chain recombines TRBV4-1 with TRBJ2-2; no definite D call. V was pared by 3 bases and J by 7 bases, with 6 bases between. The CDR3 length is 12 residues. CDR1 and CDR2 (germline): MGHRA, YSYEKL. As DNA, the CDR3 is TGCGCCAGCAGCCATTACGGCGGGGAGCTGTTTTTT. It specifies CASSHYGGELFF.

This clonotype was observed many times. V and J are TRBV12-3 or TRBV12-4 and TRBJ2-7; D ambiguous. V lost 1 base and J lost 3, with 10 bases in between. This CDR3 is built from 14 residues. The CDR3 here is CASSLGAGLYEQYF. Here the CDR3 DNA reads TGTGCCAGCAGTTTAGGGGCAGGCCTCTACGAGCAGTACTTC.

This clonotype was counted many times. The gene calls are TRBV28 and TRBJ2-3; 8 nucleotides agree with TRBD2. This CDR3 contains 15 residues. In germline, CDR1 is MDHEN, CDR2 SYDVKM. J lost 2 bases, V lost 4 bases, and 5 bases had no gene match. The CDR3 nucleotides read TGTGCCAGCAGTTATCTAGCGGGCCTCACAGATACGCAGTATTTT. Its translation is CASSYLAGLTDTQYF.

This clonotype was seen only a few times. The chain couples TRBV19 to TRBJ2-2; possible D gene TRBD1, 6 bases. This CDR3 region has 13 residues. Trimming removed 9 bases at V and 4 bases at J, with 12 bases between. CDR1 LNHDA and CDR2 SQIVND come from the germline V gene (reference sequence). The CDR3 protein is CASATGFTGELFF. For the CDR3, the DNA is TGTGCCAGCGCAACAGGGTTCACCGGGGAGCTGTTTTTT.

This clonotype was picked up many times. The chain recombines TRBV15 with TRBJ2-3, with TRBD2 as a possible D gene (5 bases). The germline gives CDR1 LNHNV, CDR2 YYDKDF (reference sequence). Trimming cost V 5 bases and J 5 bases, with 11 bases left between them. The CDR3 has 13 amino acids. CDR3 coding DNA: TGTGCCACCAGCGGACTTTACCGAGATACGCAGTATTTT. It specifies CATSGLYRDTQYF.

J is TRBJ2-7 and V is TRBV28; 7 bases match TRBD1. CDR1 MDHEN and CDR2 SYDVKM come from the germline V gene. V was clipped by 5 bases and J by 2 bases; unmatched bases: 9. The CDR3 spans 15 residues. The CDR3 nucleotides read TGTGCCAGCAGTCCCTCGGGACAGAAGGCCTACGAGCAGTACTTC. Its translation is CASSPSGQKAYEQYF. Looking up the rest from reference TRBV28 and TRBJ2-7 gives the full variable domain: DVKVTQSSRYLVKRTGEKVFLECVQDMDHENMFWYRQDPGLGLRLIYFSYDVKMKEKGDIPEGYSVSREKKERFSLILESASTNQTSMYLCASSPSGQKAYEQYFGPGTRLTVT.

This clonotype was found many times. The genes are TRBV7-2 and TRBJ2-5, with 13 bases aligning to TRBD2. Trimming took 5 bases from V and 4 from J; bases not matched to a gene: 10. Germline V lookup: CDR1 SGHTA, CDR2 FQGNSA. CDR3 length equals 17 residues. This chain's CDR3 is CASSPGLAGARGETQYF. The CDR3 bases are TGTGCCAGCAGCCCCGGACTAGCGGGGGCCAGGGGAGAGACCCAGTACTTC.

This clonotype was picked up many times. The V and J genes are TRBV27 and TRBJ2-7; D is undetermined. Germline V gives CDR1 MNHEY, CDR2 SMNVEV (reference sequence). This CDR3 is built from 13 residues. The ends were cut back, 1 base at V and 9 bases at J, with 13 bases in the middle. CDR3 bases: TGTGCCAGCAGTTTATTGGCCACCGGGTTGCAGTACTTC. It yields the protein CASSLLATGLQYF.

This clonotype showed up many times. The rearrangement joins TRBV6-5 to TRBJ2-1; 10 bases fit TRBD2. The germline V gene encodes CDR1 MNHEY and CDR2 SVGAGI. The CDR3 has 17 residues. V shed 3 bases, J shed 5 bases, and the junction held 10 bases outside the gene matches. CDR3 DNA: TGTGCCAGCAGTTATCAACCGACTAGCGGGCCAAACAATGAGCAGTTCTTC. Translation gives CASSYQPTSGPNNEQFF.

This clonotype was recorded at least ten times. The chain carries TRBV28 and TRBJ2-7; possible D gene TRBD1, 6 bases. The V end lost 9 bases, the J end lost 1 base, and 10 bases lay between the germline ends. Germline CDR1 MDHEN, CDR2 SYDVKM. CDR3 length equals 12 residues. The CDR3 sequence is CASRTVSYEQYF. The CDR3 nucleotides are TGTGCCAGTCGGACAGTTTCCTACGAGCAGTACTTC.

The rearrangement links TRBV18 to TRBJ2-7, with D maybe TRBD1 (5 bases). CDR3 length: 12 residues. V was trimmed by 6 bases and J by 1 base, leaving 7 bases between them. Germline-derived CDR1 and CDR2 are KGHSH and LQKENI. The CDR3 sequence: CASSQGSYEQYF. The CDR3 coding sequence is TGTGCCAGCTCGCAGGGTTCCTACGAGCAGTACTTC.

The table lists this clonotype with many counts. The CDR3: CASSLAGQGRTEAFF. The CDR3, as DNA: TGTGCCAGCAGTTTAGCGGGACAGGGGAGAACTGAAGCTTTCTTT. The chain recombines TRBV27 with TRBJ1-1; 10 nucleotides line up with TRBD1. V was clipped by 2 bases and J by 5 bases; unmatched bases: 5. Germline loops: CDR1 MNHEY, CDR2 SMNVEV (reference sequence). The CDR3 loop spans 15 amino acids.

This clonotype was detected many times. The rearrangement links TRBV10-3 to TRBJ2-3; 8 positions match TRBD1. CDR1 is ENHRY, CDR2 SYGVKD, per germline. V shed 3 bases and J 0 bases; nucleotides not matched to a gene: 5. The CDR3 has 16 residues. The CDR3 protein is CAISDMAGGSTDTQYF. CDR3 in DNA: TGTGCCATCAGTGATATGGCAGGGGGCAGCACAGATACGCAGTATTTT.

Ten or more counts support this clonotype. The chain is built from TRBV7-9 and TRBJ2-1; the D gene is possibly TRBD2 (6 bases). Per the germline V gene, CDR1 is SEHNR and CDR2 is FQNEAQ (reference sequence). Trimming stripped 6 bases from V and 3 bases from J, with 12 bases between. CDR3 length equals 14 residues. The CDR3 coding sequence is TGTGCCAGCAGGCCGACTAGTGGCTACAATGAGCAGTTCTTC. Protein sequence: CASRPTSGYNEQFF.

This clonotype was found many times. The CDR3 bases are TGTGCCAGCAGTGACCCCCAGCATAATTCACCCCTCCACTTT. Amino acid sequence: CASSDPQHNSPLHF. This chain connects TRBV6-1 to TRBJ1-6, with no clear D. V shed 3 bases and J shed 5 bases, with 8 bases lying between them. Looked up from germline, CDR1 is MNHNS and CDR2 is SASEGT. The CDR3 extends over 14 amino acids.

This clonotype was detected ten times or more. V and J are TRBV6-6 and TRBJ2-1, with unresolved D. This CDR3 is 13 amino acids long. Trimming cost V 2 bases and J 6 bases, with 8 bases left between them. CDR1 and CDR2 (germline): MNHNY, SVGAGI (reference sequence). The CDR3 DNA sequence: TGTGCCAGCAGTTACGGTACAAGCAATGAGCAGTTCTTC. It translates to CASSYGTSNEQFF.

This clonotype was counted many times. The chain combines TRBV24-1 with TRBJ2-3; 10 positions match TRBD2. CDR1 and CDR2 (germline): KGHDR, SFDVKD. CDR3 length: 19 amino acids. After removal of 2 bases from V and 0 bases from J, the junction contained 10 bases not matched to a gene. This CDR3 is CATSDWRASGGPSTDTQYF. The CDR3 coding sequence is TGTGCCACCAGTGATTGGCGGGCTAGCGGGGGTCCTAGCACAGATACGCAGTATTTT.

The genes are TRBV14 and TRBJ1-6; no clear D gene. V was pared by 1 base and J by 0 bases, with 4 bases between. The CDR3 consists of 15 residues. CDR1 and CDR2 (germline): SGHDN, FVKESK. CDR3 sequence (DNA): TGTGCCAGCAGCCAAGCGAGCTCCTATAATTCACCCCTCCACTTT. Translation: CASSQASSYNSPLHF.

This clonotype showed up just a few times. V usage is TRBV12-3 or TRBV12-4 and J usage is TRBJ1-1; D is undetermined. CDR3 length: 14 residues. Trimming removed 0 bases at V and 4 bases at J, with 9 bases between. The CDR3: CASSLAFLSTEAFF. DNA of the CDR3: TGTGCCAGCAGTTTAGCATTCTTAAGCACTGAAGCTTTCTTT.

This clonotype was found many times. For the CDR3, the DNA is TGTGCCAGCAGCGTGGGACTAGCGGGGGAATCAGATACGCAGTATTTT. Amino acid sequence: CASSVGLAGESDTQYF. The chain uses TRBV7-9 and TRBJ2-3, with 14 nucleotides matching TRBD2. The germline gives CDR1 SEHNR, CDR2 FQNEAQ (reference sequence). The length of the CDR3 is 16 residues. Trimming took 5 bases from V and 4 from J; bases not matched to a gene: 5.

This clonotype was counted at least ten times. The CDR3 sequence: CASSSRDGQNEKLFF. The CDR3 nucleotides read TGTGCCAGCAGCTCTCGGGACGGGCAAAATGAAAAACTGTTTTTT. This chain links TRBV4-2 with TRBJ1-4; D might be TRBD1 (5 bases). The length of the CDR3 is 15 residues. Germline assignment: CDR1 LGHNA and CDR2 YNFKEQ. Trimming stripped 5 bases from V and 5 bases from J, with 15 bases between.

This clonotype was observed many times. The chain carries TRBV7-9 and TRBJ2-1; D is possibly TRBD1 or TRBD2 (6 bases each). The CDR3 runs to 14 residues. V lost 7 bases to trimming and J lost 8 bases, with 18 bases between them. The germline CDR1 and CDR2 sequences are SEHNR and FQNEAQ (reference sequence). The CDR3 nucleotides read TGTGCCAGCATCTTGGGGGGCAGTCCTTATGAGCAGTTCTTC. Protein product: CASILGGSPYEQFF.